The 20 T cell receptor beta chains below were found in one sample sequenced in a study of molecular identifiers for immune sequencing clone quantification. Using its own MiXCR run on the PCR reads, TCRdb lists one record per CDR3 protein. The table includes just under 650,000 distinct CDR3 sequences, about 20% detected once. The sequenced material came from naive CD8+ T cells from blood, with Jurkat cell RNA spiked in. Subset described: FACS-sorted CD8+CD4-CCR7+CD45RA+ naive T cells. The source of these receptors is a human donor in good health. Some libraries in this study had Jurkat cell RNA spiked in.

This clonotype occurred many times. The chain carries TRBV27 and TRBJ2-2; D is ambiguous. Trimming cost V 5 bases and J 1 base, with 14 bases left between them. This CDR3 is 16 amino acids long. Germline CDR1 is MNHEY and CDR2 is SMNVEV (reference sequence). CDR3 protein: CASSPLYTRNTGELFF. As DNA, the CDR3 is TGTGCCAGCAGTCCCCTTTATACCAGGAACACCGGGGAGCTGTTTTTT.

The chain is built from TRBV7-9 and TRBJ2-1, with a possible D match to TRBD2 (7 bases). CDR1 is SEHNR and CDR2 is FQNEAQ in the germline V gene (reference sequence). This CDR3 spans 16 amino acids. The V gene lost 5 bases and the J gene lost 2 bases, with 16 bases spanning the gap. CDR3 protein: CASSPGGLATYNEQFF. The DNA for the CDR3 is TGTGCCAGCAGCCCCGGGGGGCTAGCGACCTACAATGAGCAGTTCTTC.

With respect to this clonotype: This sequence may be a read error, since a much larger clone differs from it by one base. The V call is TRBV20-1, the J call TRBJ2-7, with D possibly being TRBD1 (5 bases). The CDR3 extends over 14 amino acids. Germline V gene data show CDR1 as DFQATT and CDR2 as SNEGSKA (reference sequence). CDR3 region: CSARDLRAGYERYF. As DNA, the CDR3 is TGCAGTGCTAGAGATCTCAGGGCAGGCTACGAGCGGTACTTC.

This clonotype was detected many times. V and J are TRBV29-1 and TRBJ2-7; TRBD1 might be the D (6 bases). The length of the CDR3 is 11 residues. Per the germline V gene, CDR1 is SQVTM and CDR2 is ANQGSEA. Trimming took 6 bases from V and 8 from J, leaving 14 bases between them. The CDR3 loop reads CSVPAGGQQYF. The CDR3, as DNA: TGCAGCGTCCCCGCTGGGGGCCAGCAGTACTTC.

The chain has TRBV4-1 and TRBJ1-2; D is perhaps TRBD1 (6 bases). The V and J ends lost 4 bases and 2 bases respectively, with 14 bases between them. The CDR3 sequence is 15 residues long. Germline loops: CDR1 MGHRA, CDR2 YSYEKL. CDR3 in DNA: TGCGCCAGCAGCCCTGGACAGTTCCAAAACTATGGCTACACCTTC. Protein product: CASSPGQFQNYGYTF.

In its sample, this clonotype was seen a few times. This may stem from a read error, because a much larger clone lies one nucleotide away. This rearrangement joins TRBV29-1 to TRBJ2-5; D unclear. From germline, CDR1 is SQVTM and CDR2 ANQGSEA. The CDR3 has 11 amino acids. The CDR3 bases are TGCAGCGTTGTAGTCTACGAGACCCAGCACTTC. The encoded protein is CSVVVYETQHF.

The CDR3 here is CASSHRRGGDSQPQHF. In DNA form, the CDR3 reads TGCGCCAGCAGTCATCGCAGGGGGGGTGATTCTCAGCCCCAGCATTTT. The chain has TRBV4-1 and TRBJ1-5, with 7 bases aligning to TRBD1. Germline CDR1 reads MGHRA; CDR2 reads YSYEKL. This CDR3 comprises 16 residues. Trimming removed 6 bases from V and 6 bases from J; junction bases left unmatched: 14.

There are many counts of this clonotype. V usage is TRBV6-5 and J usage is TRBJ2-3; D gene unclear. The V gene lost 5 bases and the J gene lost 5 bases, with 11 bases spanning the gap. This CDR3 is 13 amino acids long. Germline-derived CDR1 and CDR2 are MNHEY and SVGAGI. As DNA, the CDR3 is TGTGCCAGCAGTCCCGGAATTGGAGATACGCAGTATTTT. Encoded protein: CASSPGIGDTQYF.

About this clonotype itself: A much larger clone lies a single base off, so this may be a read error. V and J are TRBV7-9 and TRBJ2-7; D may be TRBD1 (7 bases). The CDR3 is made up of 15 amino acids. CDR1 is SEHNR, CDR2 FQNEAQ, per germline (reference sequence). CDR3 sequence reads: CASSSGGTSPGEQCF. The CDR3 DNA sequence: TGTGCCAGCAGCTCAGGGGGGACTTCCCCGGGGGAGCAGTGCTTC. The full variable domain, rest sourced from reference TRBV7-9 and TRBJ2-7, is DTGVSQNPRHKITKRGQNVTFRCDPISEHNRLYWYRQTLGQGPEFLTYFQNEAQLEKSRLLSDRFSAERPKGSFSTLEIQRTEQGDSAMYLCASSSGGTSPGEQCFGPGTRLTVT.

In this sample, this clonotype turned up many times. CDR3 sequence (DNA): TGCGCCAGCAGCCAAGATTTAGCGGGGGGGACCCAAGAGACCCAGTACTTC. This encodes CASSQDLAGGTQETQYF. The chain has TRBV4-3 and TRBJ2-5; 11 nucleotides match TRBD2. Per the germline V gene, CDR1 is LGHNA and CDR2 is YSLEER. The junction had 4 bases not matched to a gene; V was cut back by 0 bases and J by 1 base. The CDR3 contains 17 residues.

J is TRBJ2-2 and V is TRBV6-1, with D uncertain. The V end lost 6 bases, the J end lost 10 bases, and 9 bases lay between the germline ends. The CDR3 extends over 11 amino acids. CDR1 is MNHNS and CDR2 is SASEGT in the germline V gene. The CDR3 reads CASSPAEELFF. The CDR3 DNA is TGTGCCAGCAGCCCCGCCGAGGAGCTGTTTTTT.

The sample holds many counts of this clonotype. The chain carries TRBV29-1 and TRBJ1-1, with D uncertain. Germline CDR1 reads SQVTM; CDR2 reads ANQGSEA. The CDR3 extends over 11 amino acids. Trimming took 4 bases from V and 4 from J, leaving 7 bases between them. The CDR3 DNA follows: TGCAGCGTTGGTTGGGGCACTGAAGCTTTCTTT. Translating gives CSVGWGTEAFF.

This clonotype has ten or more counts. The chain employs TRBV29-1 and TRBJ2-3; 8 bases are a match to TRBD2. V trimming: 7 bases; J trimming: 2 bases; junction bases outside the gene matches: 5. From germline, CDR1 is SQVTM and CDR2 ANQGSEA. CDR3 length: 13 residues. DNA for the CDR3: TGCAGCGCAGTAGCGGGGAACACAGATACGCAGTATTTT. Translating gives CSAVAGNTDTQYF.

This clonotype showed up just a few times. The rearrangement uses TRBV30 and TRBJ1-4; D uncertain. This CDR3 contains 11 residues. Trimming removed 3 bases at V and 8 bases at J, with 7 bases between. The germline V gene has CDR1 GTSNPN and CDR2 SVGIG (reference sequence). The CDR3 nucleotides are TGTGCCTGGAGCCCTGGAGAAAAACTGTTTTTT. The encoded protein is CAWSPGEKLFF.

A remark on this clonotype: A single base separates this from a much larger clone, so it may be a read error. The V call is TRBV19, the J call TRBJ2-1; TRBD2 aligns across 10 bases. Germline CDR1 reads LNHDA; CDR2 reads SQIVND (reference sequence). There are 14 residues in the CDR3. The CDR3 spells CASGIGKTLAGEFF. CDR3 nucleotides: TGTGCCAGTGGTATAGGCAAAACCCTAGCGGGGGAGTTCTTC. Full variable domain (remainder filled in from reference TRBV19 and TRBJ2-1): DGGITQSPKYLFRKEGQNVTLSCEQNLNHDAMYWYRQDPGQGLRLIYYSQIVNDFQKGDIAEGYSVSREKKESFPLTVTSAQKNPTAFYLCASGIGKTLAGEFFGPGTRLTVL.

Ten or more counts support this clonotype. The rearrangement links TRBV5-6 to TRBJ2-3; TRBD2 matches 8 bases. CDR1 is SGHDT, CDR2 YYEEEE, per germline. Trimming cost V 4 bases and J 5 bases; bases outside gene matches: 12. The CDR3 has 16 residues. CDR3 DNA sequence: TGTGCCAGCAGCCCAGCTAAAGCGGGAGCTAGAGATACGCAGTATTTT. Its translation: CASSPAKAGARDTQYF.

This clonotype was seen ten or more times. The chain combines TRBV4-1 with TRBJ1-5; 7 positions agree with TRBD1. V trimming: 1 base; J trimming: 6 bases; junction bases outside the gene matches: 6. The germline gives CDR1 MGHRA, CDR2 YSYEKL. This CDR3 is built from 15 residues. This CDR3 reads CASSQGNRGGQPQHF. The CDR3 DNA sequence: TGCGCCAGCAGCCAAGGGAACAGGGGAGGTCAGCCCCAGCATTTT.

On this clonotype itself: Just one base apart from a much larger clone, this may be a read error. The rearrangement links TRBV27 to TRBJ2-1; D gene ambiguous. V gave up 3 bases and J gave up 0 bases, with 3 bases separating them. The CDR3 totals 13 residues. Germline-derived CDR1 and CDR2 are MNHEY and SMNVEV (reference sequence). CDR3 in amino acids: CASSFTSYNEQFF. In DNA form, the CDR3 reads TGTGCCAGCAGTTTTACCTCCTACAATGAGCAGTTCTTC.

On this clonotype itself: A read error may be the cause here, since a much bigger clone is one base away. V gene TRBV6-1 combines with J gene TRBJ2-7; 9 bases are shared with TRBD1. The CDR3 extends over 13 amino acids. V lost 5 bases and J lost 9; bases outside the gene matches: 8. Germline CDR1 is MNHNS and CDR2 is SASEGT. CDR3 DNA: TGTGCCAGCAGTTCTGGACAGGGGTGGGGGCAGTACTTC. This translates into CASSSGQGWGQYF.

This rearrangement joins TRBV27 to TRBJ1-1; D is unresolved. CDR3 size: 14 residues. Trimming left V 4 bases short and J 1 base short, with 10 bases between. CDR1 and CDR2 (germline): MNHEY, SMNVEV (reference sequence). This chain's CDR3 is CASSSSVGNTEAFF. The CDR3 DNA reads TGTGCCAGCAGTTCCTCAGTTGGGAACACTGAAGCTTTCTTT.